The rows below give T cell receptor beta chains drawn from one sample of a study of radiation and T cells in renal cell carcinoma. Sequencing used immunoSEQ multiplex PCR; TCRdb keeps in-frame clones, though not all of them. The sample comprises just over 150,000 clones, roughly 87% of which are singletons, and over 10% rests with the top ten. The sequencing used blood, collected from a patient whose treatment included radiotherapy and nephrectomy. These receptors came from a woman between 45 and 65 years old with renal cell carcinoma. Both conserved end residues are part of each CDR3. A D gene is named only where the DNA matches it firmly. Not every row has a clone size; where given, it reads once, few, many or a size class.

J,V,size,D,DNA,CDR3
TRBJ2-2,TRBV7-9,.,.,TGTGCCAGCAGGCCTCAGGGTCCCGGGGAGCTGTTTTTT,CASRPQGPGELFF
TRBJ1-1,TRBV6-5,.,.,TGTGCCAGCAGAAGGGGTGACACTGAAGCTTTCTTT,CASRRGDTEAFF
TRBJ2-6,TRBV7-6,.,TRBD2,TGTGCCAGCAGCCCCGGGGGGTCCGGGGCCAACGTCCTGACTTTC,CASSPGGSGANVLTF
TRBJ1-1,TRBV7-2,.,.,TGTGCCAGCAGCGGGAGTTCACGCTGGAACACTGAAGCTTTCTTT,CASSGSSRWNTEAFF
TRBJ1-3,TRBV19,.,.,TGTGCCACCATCCCCAGAGGCGCTGGAAACACCATATATTTT,CATIPRGAGNTIYF
TRBJ2-7,TRBV7-9,many,.,TGTGCCAGCAGCTTAGTGGGGCTCGACCGGTACTTC,CASSLVGLDRYF
TRBJ2-1,TRBV13,.,.,TGTGCCAGCAGCTTAGATGGAGCCAATGAGCAGTTCTTC,CASSLDGANEQFF
TRBJ2-1,TRBV7-8,.,TRBD2,TGTGCCAGCAGCTCCTACCTAGCGGGGGCCTTATACAATGAGCAGTTCTTC,CASSSYLAGALYNEQFF
TRBJ1-1,TRBV25-1,.,.,TGTGCCAGCAGTAGACGGGAAAAGAACACTGAAGCTTTCTTT,CASSRREKNTEAFF
TRBJ1-5,TRBV6-5,.,.,TGTGCCAGCAGTTCCTCTCAGGGCGGCCAGCCCCAGCATTTT,CASSSSQGGQPQHF
TRBJ2-2,TRBV9,.,TRBD1,TGTGCCAGCAGCCCTCCTCGGACAGGGGTCACCGGGGAGCTGTTTTTT,CASSPPRTGVTGELFF
TRBJ1-3,TRBV2,.,.,TGTGCCAGCATTGTAAAGGGGGATGGTCTTGGAAACACCATATATTTT,CASIVKGDGLGNTIYF
TRBJ2-5,TRBV4-3,.,TRBD1,TGCGCCAGCAGCCGCGGACAGGGGGACCAAGAGACCCAGTACTTC,CASSRGQGDQETQYF
TRBJ1-2,TRBV13,.,TRBD1,TGTGCCAGCAGCCCTCAACCGGGACAGGGGGCGTATGGCTACACCTTC,CASSPQPGQGAYGYTF